The source of this T cell receptor beta chain is a study of blood T cell repertoires in COVID-19. Study-wide background: Samples representing acute and convalescent COVID-19 were sourced from the United States, Italy and Spain. T cells, B-cell-depleted T cells, or PBMCs provided the cDNA or gDNA that served as material.

Clones were sequenced by immunoSEQ multiplex PCR, and TCRdb holds only the in-frame ones, with some missing. This table has around 270,000 clones, about 91% appearing once. The CDR3 runs 13 residues. Trimming shortened V by 0 bases and J by 10 bases, and 11 bases separated the two germline ends. Germline V CDR1 and CDR2: SGDLS, YYNGEE. Material: peripheral blood. The origin of this receptor is a person under 35 with COVID-19, enrolled during active disease. The chain couples TRBV9 to TRBJ2-1; no definite D call. The CDR3 loop is CASSVARDREQFF. Here the CDR3 DNA reads TGTGCCAGCAGCGTAGCCCGAGATCGAGAGCAGTTCTTC.